Below are 19 T cell receptor beta chains sequenced from a single sample in a study of CD8 T cells in ankylosing spondylitis. TCRdb ran MiXCR on the 5' RACE reads and lists one entry per CDR3 protein. The sample contains 120,000 or so distinct CDR3 sequences, roughly an eighth of which appear only once. Material for sequencing was blood, either unsorted or a sorted T cell fraction (not recorded which). The source is a female donor with ankylosing spondylitis or in good health (not recorded which).

The chain employs TRBV7-9 and TRBJ1-1; D is unclear. Germline V CDR1 and CDR2: SEHNR, FQNEAQ (reference sequence). Trimming removed 5 bases from V and 1 base from J, with 17 bases in between. This CDR3 comprises 16 residues. The CDR3 DNA reads as TGTGCCAGCAGCCAGAGAGGGTTAAACGGGAACACTGAAGCTTTCTTT. Translating gives CASSQRGLNGNTEAFF.

This clonotype has a handful of counts. The chain carries TRBV12-3 or TRBV12-4 and TRBJ1-2; TRBD1 matches 9 bases. V shed 6 bases, J shed 9 bases, and the junction held 11 bases outside the gene matches. This CDR3 is 14 amino acids long. DNA for the CDR3: TGTGCCAGCAGGGGGGACAGGGAAGTATCAAGCTACACCTTC. This codes for CASRGDREVSSYTF.

This clonotype was recorded many times. This sequence joins TRBV3-1 and TRBJ2-5; D perhaps matches TRBD1 (7 bases). Per germline, CDR1 LGHDT and CDR2 YNNKEL (reference sequence). The ends were cut back, 5 bases at V and 5 bases at J, with 15 bases in the middle. This CDR3 spans 14 amino acids. DNA for the CDR3: TGTGCCAGCAGCTCAAAAGCAGGGGGGGAGACCCAGTACTTC. Amino acids: CASSSKAGGETQYF.

The rearrangement joins TRBV12-3 or TRBV12-4 to TRBJ2-7; no clear D. The ends were cut back, 2 bases at V and 4 bases at J, with 6 bases in the middle. The CDR3 spans 12 residues. The CDR3 spells CASSLRKYEQYF. CDR3 DNA: TGTGCCAGCAGTTTAAGGAAGTACGAGCAGTACTTC.

This clonotype was counted between two and nine times. This chain connects TRBV27 to TRBJ1-1; a weak D match, TRBD1 (5 bases). The CDR3 runs to 15 residues. V lost 5 bases to trimming and J lost 5 bases, with 18 bases between them. Germline CDR1 MNHEY, CDR2 SMNVEV (reference sequence). Here the CDR3 DNA reads TGTGCCAGCAGTCTCTCAAGGGGAGGGTTTACTGAAGCTTTCTTT. Translating it yields CASSLSRGGFTEAFF.

The CDR3 region has the DNA TGTGCCAGCAGCACCAACACCCAGCGGGGTGAGACCCAGTACTTC. Amino acids: CASSTNTQRGETQYF. V usage is TRBV7-6 and J usage is TRBJ2-5; 7 positions agree with TRBD2. V gave up 5 bases and J gave up 5 bases; unmatched junction bases: 11. The germline CDR1 and CDR2 sequences are SGHVS and FNYEAQ. The CDR3 covers 15 residues.

This clonotype was seen only once. It may be a read error: a sequence one base away is much more abundant. The gene calls are TRBV3-1 and TRBJ2-4; D is possibly TRBD2 (5 bases). Germline V gene data show CDR1 as LGHDT and CDR2 as YNNKEL (reference sequence). V was cut by 1 base and J by 9 bases, with 10 bases left in between. There are 13 residues in the CDR3. Here the CDR3 DNA reads TGTGCCAGCAGCCAAGTGACGGGAACCATTCAGTACTTC. It translates to CASSQVTGTIQYF. The full variable domain, in which reference TRBV3-1 and TRBJ2-4 provide the parts outside the CDR3, is DTAVSQTPKYLVTQMGNDKSIKCEQNLGHDTMYWYKQDSKKFLKIMFSYNNKELIINETVPNRFSPKSPDKAHLNLHINSLELGDSAVYFCASSQVTGTIQYFGAGTRLSVL.

There are many counts of this clonotype. The V gene is TRBV5-1, the J gene TRBJ2-7; D possibly matches TRBD1 or TRBD2 (5 bases each). Germline V gives CDR1 SGHRS, CDR2 YFSETQ. V lost 0 bases to trimming and J lost 7 bases, with 14 bases between them. The CDR3 contains 14 residues. The CDR3 protein is CASSLGQTGVEQYF. The CDR3 coding sequence is TGCGCCAGCAGCTTGGGACAGACCGGGGTAGAGCAGTACTTC.

This clonotype was observed many times. The J gene is TRBJ1-6, the V gene TRBV5-1, with TRBD1 as a possible D gene (5 bases). The CDR3 has 16 amino acids. CDR1 and CDR2 from the germline V gene are SGHRS and YFSETQ. V dropped 5 bases and J dropped 0 bases, with 12 bases sitting between them. The DNA of the CDR3 is TGCGCCAGCAGACTGACAGCCGGCTCCTATAATTCACCCCTCCACTTT. Translating it yields CASRLTAGSYNSPLHF. The whole variable domain, remainder taken from reference TRBV5-1 and TRBJ1-6, is KAGVTQTPRYLIKTRGQQVTLSCSPISGHRSVSWYQQTPGQGLQFLFEYFSETQRNKGNFPGRFSGRQFSNSRSEMNVSTLELGDSALYLCASRLTAGSYNSPLHFGNGTRLTVT.

The table lists this clonotype with many counts. The rearrangement uses TRBV12-3 or TRBV12-4 and TRBJ2-3; tentatively, D is TRBD1 or TRBD2 (5 bases each). CDR3 size: 14 residues. Trimming cost V 3 bases and J 2 bases, with 9 bases left between them. The CDR3 reads CASSLGRLTDTQYF. CDR3 sequence (DNA): TGTGCCAGCAGTTTGGGACGGCTCACAGATACGCAGTATTTT.

The V call is TRBV4-1, the J call TRBJ1-4, with D unresolved. V was pared by 0 bases and J by 3 bases, with 8 bases between. Germline V gene lookup returns CDR1 MGHRA and CDR2 YSYEKL. The CDR3 spans 15 residues. CDR3 DNA: TGCGCCAGCAGCCAAGAAAATGGGCCTAATGAAAAACTGTTTTTT. This codes for CASSQENGPNEKLFF.

This clonotype has more than one count but fewer than ten. The gene calls are TRBV18 and TRBJ2-3, with D perhaps TRBD1 (6 bases). Trimming shortened V by 2 bases and J by 3 bases, and 12 bases separated the two germline ends. Germline lookup yields CDR1 KGHSH and CDR2 LQKENI. This CDR3 is built from 15 residues. As DNA, the CDR3 is TGTGCCAGCTCACCATACCTGACAGGTACAGATACGCAGTATTTT. The encoded protein is CASSPYLTGTDTQYF. Variable domain in full (rest from reference TRBV18 and TRBJ2-3): NAGVMQNPRHLVRRRGQEARLRCSPMKGHSHVYWYRQLPEEGLKFMVYLQKENIIDESGMPKERFSAEFPKEGPSILRIQQVVRGDSAAYFCASSPYLTGTDTQYFGPGTRLTVL.

The chain is built from TRBV2 and TRBJ1-5, with D perhaps matching TRBD1 (5 bases). CDR3 length: 14 amino acids. Trimming pared 7 bases from V and 2 bases from J, leaving 12 bases between. Germline CDR1 and CDR2: SNHLY and FYNNEI. For the CDR3, the DNA is TGTGCCAGCACTAGACAGCTGGGCAATCAGCCCCAGCATTTT. Translated: CASTRQLGNQPQHF.

The sample holds a few counts of this clonotype. This chain joins TRBV11-2 and TRBJ2-7; 7 positions agree with TRBD1. Looked up from germline, CDR1 is SGHAT and CDR2 is FQNNGV. Trimming at V came to 4 bases and at J to 7 bases, leaving 22 bases not matched to a gene. The CDR3 runs 18 residues. CDR3 protein: CASSSRTGGPDLGSEQYF. In DNA, the CDR3 is TGTGCCAGCAGCTCCCGGACAGGCGGGCCGGATCTAGGTAGTGAGCAGTACTTC.

This chain links TRBV5-1 with TRBJ1-1; D might be TRBD1 (5 bases). The germline V and J ends were trimmed by 1 base and 5 bases, with 12 bases remaining between them. The CDR3 extends over 14 amino acids. The germline CDR1 and CDR2 sequences are SGHRS and YFSETQ. The CDR3 protein is CASSLTRGGTEAFF. The CDR3 region has the DNA TGCGCCAGCAGCTTGACAAGGGGAGGGACTGAAGCTTTCTTT.

In the case of this clonotype: One end of the junction does not line up with germline, which may come from a read error. The chain recombines TRBV7-3 with TRBJ2-3; 8 nucleotides align to TRBD2. The CDR3 covers 16 residues. Germline assignment: CDR1 SGHTA and CDR2 FQGTGA. CDR3 protein: CVSSPRGLGGTDTQYF. The CDR3 DNA sequence: TGTGTCAGCAGTCCTAGGGGACTAGGGGGCACAGATACGCAGTATTTT. The full variable domain, with the rest looked up from reference TRBV7-3 and TRBJ2-3, is GAGVSQTPSNKVTEKGKYVELRCDPISGHTALYWYRQSLGQGPEFLIYFQGTGAADDSGLPNDRFFAVRPEGSVSTLKIQRTERGDSAVYLCVSSPRGLGGTDTQYFGPGTRLTVL.

This chain joins TRBV9 and TRBJ2-3, with a tentative D call TRBD2 (6 bases). This CDR3 is built from 17 residues. CDR1 is SGDLS and CDR2 is YYNGEE in the germline V gene. Trimming left V 3 bases short and J 2 bases short, with 19 bases between. The CDR3 sequence is CASSERERAIATDTQYF. CDR3 DNA: TGTGCCAGCAGCGAAAGGGAGCGGGCCATAGCCACAGATACGCAGTATTTT.

This clonotype appeared many times. This chain joins TRBV5-1 and TRBJ2-5, with D uncertain. Germline-derived CDR1 and CDR2 are SGHRS and YFSETQ. V was shortened by 0 bases and J by 9 bases, with 15 bases between the two germline ends. The CDR3 covers 14 residues. CDR3 nucleotide sequence: TGCGCCAGCAGCTTGGCCTCAGGCGACACCTCCCAGTACTTC. It translates to CASSLASGDTSQYF.

The V gene is TRBV18, the J gene TRBJ1-6; D remains ambiguous. Germline-derived CDR1 and CDR2 are KGHSH and LQKENI. The CDR3 is made up of 14 amino acids. V lost 2 bases and J 8 bases, leaving 10 bases between the germline ends. CDR3 region: CASSPGPMDSPLHF. The CDR3 DNA is TGTGCCAGCTCACCAGGGCCGATGGATTCACCCCTCCACTTT.